One sample yielded the 30 T cell receptor beta chains listed below, sequenced in a study of human versus mouse CDR3 diversity and MHC coevolution. Sequencing used immunoSEQ multiplex PCR; TCRdb keeps in-frame clones, though not all of them. The sample lists tens of thousands of clones; just over 90% were seen once. The sequenced material came from naive CD4+ T cells from blood. Subset specified: CD45RO-negative CD62L-positive naive CD4 T cells. All receptors derive from a person aged 30-69 years in good health.

The gene calls are TRBV19 and TRBJ1-4, with D unresolved. This CDR3 has 13 residues. V lost 1 base to trimming and J lost 4 bases, with 4 bases between them. CDR1 is LNHDA and CDR2 is SQIVND in the germline V gene (reference sequence). The CDR3 bases are TGTGCCAGTAGTATAGGACATAATGAAAAACTGTTTTTT. This translates into CASSIGHNEKLFF.

V and J are TRBV2 and TRBJ1-1, with 7 bases that match TRBD1. Germline lookup yields CDR1 SNHLY and CDR2 FYNNEI. The trim removed 6 bases at V and 5 bases at J, leaving 9 bases unmatched. This CDR3 is 14 amino acids long. This CDR3 reads CASSRTGPGTEAFF. The CDR3 DNA is TGTGCCAGCAGCCGGACAGGCCCTGGGACTGAAGCTTTCTTT.

The chain carries TRBV27 and TRBJ1-1; the D gene is possibly TRBD1 (6 bases). The CDR3 is 13 residues long. Germline CDR1 and CDR2: MNHEY and SMNVEV (reference sequence). V lost 6 bases to trimming and J lost 4 bases, with 12 bases between them. CDR3 bases: TGTGCCAGCAGCCTAGGGGGGGGCACTGAAGCTTTCTTT. It is translated as CASSLGGGTEAFF.

The chain uses TRBV19 and TRBJ2-7; 8 bases are shared with TRBD1. This CDR3 spans 15 amino acids. CDR1 LNHDA and CDR2 SQIVND come from the germline V gene (reference sequence). Losses at the gene ends were 3 bases for V and 0 bases for J; bases not matched to a gene: 4. The CDR3: CASSIGTGLSYEQYF. The CDR3 bases are TGTGCCAGTAGTATCGGGACAGGCCTCTCCTACGAGCAGTACTTC.

This chain uses TRBV6-4 with TRBJ1-1; D remains unclear. The V and J ends lost 0 bases and 1 base respectively, with 21 bases between them. The germline V gene has CDR1 MRHNA and CDR2 SNTAGT. CDR3 length equals 19 residues. The CDR3 sequence: CASSDSRSPKKKSNTEAFF. CDR3 nucleotide sequence: TGTGCCAGCAGTGACTCGAGGAGCCCCAAAAAAAAGTCGAACACTGAAGCTTTCTTT.

J is TRBJ2-7 and V is TRBV6-5; 7 bases match TRBD2. This CDR3 spans 12 amino acids. With 8 bases clipped from V and 7 bases from J, the junction kept 8 bases outside the gene matches. Germline V gene sequence: CDR1 MNHEY, CDR2 SVGAGI. The CDR3 is CASQERGSEQYF. In nucleotides, the CDR3 is TGTGCCAGCCAGGAGCGGGGATCGGAGCAGTACTTC.

This CDR3 reads CASEYGGRNTEAFF. CDR3 sequence (DNA): TGTGCCAGCGAGTACGGGGGAAGGAACACTGAAGCTTTCTTT. The V gene is TRBV7-2, the J gene TRBJ1-1; maybe TRBD1 (5 bases). The CDR3 runs to 14 residues. Germline CDR1 reads SGHTA; CDR2 reads FQGNSA. Trimming cost V 8 bases and J 1 base, with 14 bases left between them.

The chain uses TRBV19 and TRBJ2-1; TRBD2 matches at 10 bases. The CDR3 is made up of 14 amino acids. Germline CDR1 LNHDA, CDR2 SQIVND (reference sequence). Losses at the gene ends were 10 bases for V and 3 bases for J; bases not matched to a gene: 6. The CDR3: CATLRTSGYNEQFF. CDR3 nucleotides: TGTGCCACCCTACGGACTAGCGGCTACAATGAGCAGTTCTTC.

The chain has TRBV6-5 and TRBJ1-2; 7 bases match TRBD1. J gave up 2 bases and V 9 bases, and 3 bases lay outside the gene matches. The germline gives CDR1 MNHEY, CDR2 SVGAGI. This CDR3 spans 12 amino acids. CDR3 region: CASGDSNYGYTF. The DNA for the CDR3 is TGTGCCAGTGGGGACAGCAACTATGGCTACACCTTC.

The rearrangement uses TRBV28 and TRBJ1-4; 8 bases align to TRBD1. Germline V gene data show CDR1 as MDHEN and CDR2 as SYDVKM. The J segment lost 8 bases and the V segment lost 6 bases, leaving 8 bases of the junction unmatched. This CDR3 comprises 14 residues. CDR3: CASRPTGAGEKLFF. CDR3 bases: TGTGCCAGCAGGCCGACAGGGGCGGGAGAAAAACTGTTTTTT. The whole variable domain, filled in from reference TRBV28 and TRBJ1-4, reads DVKVTQSSRYLVKRTGEKVFLECVQDMDHENMFWYRQDPGLGLRLIYFSYDVKMKEKGDIPEGYSVSREKKERFSLILESASTNQTSMYLCASRPTGAGEKLFFGSGTQLSVL.

The genes are TRBV18 and TRBJ2-7, with 8 positions matching TRBD1. The germline V gene encodes CDR1 KGHSH and CDR2 LQKENI. V lost 2 bases and J lost 2; bases outside the gene matches: 8. The CDR3 has 16 residues. The CDR3 loop is CASSPISGQGAYEQYF. The CDR3 DNA reads TGTGCCAGCTCACCAATAAGCGGACAGGGCGCCTACGAGCAGTACTTC.

The V gene is TRBV2, the J gene TRBJ1-2; D gene uncertain. Germline lookup yields CDR1 SNHLY and CDR2 FYNNEI. V shed 10 bases and J shed 1 base, with 13 bases lying between them. The CDR3 consists of 13 residues. The CDR3: CATERLGNYGYTF. CDR3 coding DNA: TGTGCCACGGAACGACTCGGTAACTATGGCTACACCTTC.

V gene TRBV6-6 combines with J gene TRBJ2-1; tentatively, D is TRBD1 (6 bases). V lost 2 bases and J lost 10, with 18 bases in between. The CDR3 is 15 amino acids. From germline, CDR1 is MNHNY and CDR2 SVGAGI (reference sequence). The CDR3 spells CASSYPQGRKKEQFF. CDR3 nucleotides: TGTGCCAGCAGTTACCCCCAGGGGAGAAAGAAGGAGCAGTTCTTC.

This sequence joins TRBV28 and TRBJ2-3; 7 positions match TRBD2. The CDR3 covers 14 residues. V gave up 8 bases and J gave up 1 base; unmatched junction bases: 6. The germline V gene has CDR1 MDHEN and CDR2 SYDVKM. As DNA, the CDR3 is TGTGCCAGCGGCGGTCTAGCGGGCACAGATACGCAGTATTTT. This codes for CASGGLAGTDTQYF.

This clone appeared once. The chain recombines TRBV2 with TRBJ2-5, with 14 bases fitting TRBD2. Trimming at V came to 5 bases and at J to 2 bases, leaving 10 bases not matched to a gene. There are 18 residues in the CDR3. CDR1 and CDR2 from the germline V gene are SNHLY and FYNNEI. The CDR3 sequence: CASSIGRLAGGGQETQYF. The CDR3, as DNA: TGTGCCAGCAGTATCGGACGACTAGCGGGAGGGGGGCAAGAGACCCAGTACTTC. Full variable domain (outside the CDR3, taken from reference TRBV2 and TRBJ2-5): EPEVTQTPSHQVTQMGQEVILRCVPISNHLYFYWYRQILGQKVEFLVSFYNNEISEKSEIFDDQFSVERPDGSNFTLKIRSTKLEDSAMYFCASSIGRLAGGGQETQYFGPGTRLLVL.

The rearrangement joins TRBV5-1 to TRBJ2-1; TRBD2 matches 7 bases. The length of the CDR3 is 16 residues. V was pared by 0 bases and J by 1 base, with 4 bases of the junction left unmatched. CDR1 is SGHRS and CDR2 is YFSETQ in the germline V gene. The DNA for the CDR3 is TGCGCCAGCAGCTTGGACTTGGGGGGGTCCTACAATGAGCAGTTCTTC. It translates to CASSLDLGGSYNEQFF.

In this sample, this clone turned up once. The chain carries TRBV7-2 and TRBJ1-5; D uncertain. V lost 5 bases and J 7 bases, leaving 12 bases between the germline ends. This CDR3 is built from 13 residues. Germline CDR1 SGHTA, CDR2 FQGNSA. CDR3 sequence: CASSITAEQPQHF. The CDR3 DNA is TGTGCCAGCAGCATCACAGCGGAACAGCCCCAGCATTTT.

Regarding this clone: The junction shows a germline mismatch at one end, possibly a read error. The V and J genes are TRBV4-3 and TRBJ2-1; 9 bases align to TRBD2. Germline V gene data show CDR1 as LGHNA and CDR2 as YSLEER. The CDR3 consists of 16 residues. As DNA, the CDR3 is TGCGCCAGCAGCCAACACGGGACTAGCTCCTCCAATGAGCAGTTCTTC. This codes for CASSQHGTSSSNEQFF.

The chain couples TRBV6-1 to TRBJ1-2; D ambiguous. Trimming removed 1 base from V and 2 bases from J, with 11 bases in between. The CDR3 totals 15 residues. Germline lookup yields CDR1 MNHNS and CDR2 SASEGT. The CDR3 here is CASSEGWGGNYGYTF. The CDR3 coding sequence is TGTGCCAGCAGTGAAGGGTGGGGAGGGAACTATGGCTACACCTTC.

CDR3 bases: TGTGCCAGCAGCCAACCTAGCGTTCTGAGCACAGATACGCAGTATTTT. Amino acid sequence: CASSQPSVLSTDTQYF. The chain uses TRBV14 and TRBJ2-3, with a possible D match to TRBD2 (6 bases). The germline V gene has CDR1 SGHDN and CDR2 FVKESK. Trimming removed 2 bases from V and 0 bases from J, with 12 bases in between. The CDR3 loop spans 16 amino acids.

The rearrangement joins TRBV18 to TRBJ2-7; D is unresolved. Trimming cost V 6 bases and J 3 bases, with 15 bases left between them. This CDR3 spans 14 amino acids. Germline V CDR1 and CDR2: KGHSH, LQKENI. CDR3 protein: CASSLARSNYEQYF. DNA of the CDR3: TGTGCCAGCTCGCTTGCCAGATCAAACTACGAGCAGTACTTC. Filled out from reference TRBV18 and TRBJ2-7, the complete variable domain reads NAGVMQNPRHLVRRRGQEARLRCSPMKGHSHVYWYRQLPEEGLKFMVYLQKENIIDESGMPKERFSAEFPKEGPSILRIQQVVRGDSAAYFCASSLARSNYEQYFGPGTRLTVT.

The chain joins TRBV12-5 to TRBJ2-3, with unresolved D. The CDR3 is 13 amino acids. Germline assignment: CDR1 LGHNT and CDR2 FRNRAP. The V end lost 7 bases, the J end lost 5 bases, and 13 bases lay between the germline ends. CDR3 sequence (DNA): TGTGCTAGTGCCCCCCCACCGGGAGATACGCAGTATTTT. Protein sequence: CASAPPPGDTQYF. Using reference TRBV12-5 and TRBJ2-3 for the parts outside the CDR3, the full variable domain is DARVTQTPRHKVTEMGQEVTMRCQPILGHNTVFWYRQTMMQGLELLAYFRNRAPLDDSGMPKDRFSAEMPDATLATLKIQPSEPRDSAVYFCASAPPPGDTQYFGPGTRLTVL.

This chain connects TRBV9 to TRBJ1-1; D not resolved. The CDR3 extends over 15 amino acids. Germline CDR1 reads SGDLS; CDR2 reads YYNGEE. Trimming pared 4 bases from V and 1 base from J, leaving 14 bases between. DNA of the CDR3: TGTGCCAGCAGCCCGACTGACCTCGAGAACACTGAAGCTTTCTTT. Translating gives CASSPTDLENTEAFF. Supplemented by reference TRBV9 and TRBJ1-1, the full variable domain reads DSGVTQTPKHLITATGQRVTLRCSPRSGDLSVYWYQQSLDQGLQFLIQYYNGEERAKGNILERFSAQQFPDLHSELNLSSLELGDSALYFCASSPTDLENTEAFFGQGTRLTVV.

V and J are TRBV2 and TRBJ1-1, with D possibly matching TRBD1 (5 bases). The CDR3 sequence is 13 residues long. Trimming removed 6 bases from V and 2 bases from J, with 10 bases in between. Germline-derived CDR1 and CDR2 are SNHLY and FYNNEI. CDR3 sequence: CASRRGLNTEAFF. CDR3 nucleotides: TGTGCCAGCAGAAGGGGCCTCAACACTGAAGCTTTCTTT.

V gene TRBV7-2 combines with J gene TRBJ2-5; weak D call: TRBD2 (6 bases). Germline assignment: CDR1 SGHTA and CDR2 FQGNSA. There are 14 residues in the CDR3. Trimming took 5 bases from V and 2 from J, leaving 12 bases between them. CDR3 DNA: TGTGCCAGCAGCCACAGCGGGCGTCAAGAGACCCAGTACTTC. Its protein is CASSHSGRQETQYF.

This clone came up once. The rearrangement joins TRBV7-2 to TRBJ2-1; D is perhaps TRBD1 (5 bases). This CDR3 contains 17 residues. Trimming shortened V by 3 bases and J by 6 bases, and 21 bases separated the two germline ends. Germline assignment: CDR1 SGHTA and CDR2 FQGNSA. This chain's CDR3 is CASSFRQGISRPNEQFF. In DNA, the CDR3 is TGTGCCAGCAGCTTTAGGCAGGGTATATCACGTCCCAATGAGCAGTTCTTC.

The rearrangement joins TRBV10-3 to TRBJ2-1; the D gene is possibly TRBD1 (5 bases). Trimming took 0 bases from V and 4 from J, leaving 10 bases between them. The CDR3 has 15 amino acids. CDR1 and CDR2 (germline): ENHRY, SYGVKD. The CDR3 sequence: CAISESADNYNEQFF. The CDR3 bases are TGTGCCATCAGTGAGTCGGCGGACAATTACAATGAGCAGTTCTTC.

The gene calls are TRBV7-2 and TRBJ1-2; D is uncertain. The ends were cut back, 3 bases at V and 6 bases at J, with 8 bases in the middle. CDR1 is SGHTA and CDR2 is FQGNSA in the germline V gene. The CDR3 runs to 12 residues. CDR3 coding DNA: TGTGCCAGCAGCTTCCGCCGAGATGGCTACACCTTC. It encodes CASSFRRDGYTF.

The chain couples TRBV6-6 to TRBJ2-2, with 8 bases fitting TRBD1. Germline V CDR1 and CDR2: MNHNY, SVGAGI (reference sequence). V shed 5 bases and J 4 bases; nucleotides not matched to a gene: 9. This CDR3 region has 16 residues. The CDR3 spells CASSPRGRGATGELFF. The DNA for the CDR3 is TGTGCCAGCAGTCCCAGGGGGCGCGGGGCCACCGGGGAGCTGTTTTTT.

The chain employs TRBV7-2 and TRBJ1-2; possible D gene TRBD1, 5 bases. The CDR3 is 11 residues long. The germline CDR1 and CDR2 sequences are SGHTA and FQGNSA. The V end lost 7 bases, the J end lost 7 bases, and 10 bases lay between the germline ends. The CDR3 loop is CASTQGVGYTF. The CDR3 DNA reads as TGTGCCAGCACCCAGGGTGTTGGCTACACCTTC.